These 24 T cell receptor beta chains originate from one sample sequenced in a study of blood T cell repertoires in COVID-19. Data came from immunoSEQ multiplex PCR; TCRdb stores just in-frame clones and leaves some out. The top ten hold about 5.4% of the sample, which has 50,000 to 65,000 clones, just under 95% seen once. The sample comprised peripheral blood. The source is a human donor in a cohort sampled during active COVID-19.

CDR3 protein: CASSQGISEASSSGYTF. Here the CDR3 DNA reads TGTGCCAGCAGCCAAGGGATCAGTGAGGCATCCTCCTCCGGCTACACCTTC. The chain employs TRBV3-1 (or the pseudogene TRBV3-2) and TRBJ1-2; D is ambiguous. The CDR3 runs 17 residues. The germline V gene has CDR1 LGHDT and CDR2 YNNKEL (reference sequence). The V end was cut by 1 base, the J end by 8 bases, with 23 bases between.

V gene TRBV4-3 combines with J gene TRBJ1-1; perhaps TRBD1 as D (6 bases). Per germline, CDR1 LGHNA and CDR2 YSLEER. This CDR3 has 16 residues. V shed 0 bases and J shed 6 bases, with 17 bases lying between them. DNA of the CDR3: TGCGCCAGCAGCCAAGATCCCCCAGGGGAAGTAGCTGAAGCTTTCTTT. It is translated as CASSQDPPGEVAEAFF.

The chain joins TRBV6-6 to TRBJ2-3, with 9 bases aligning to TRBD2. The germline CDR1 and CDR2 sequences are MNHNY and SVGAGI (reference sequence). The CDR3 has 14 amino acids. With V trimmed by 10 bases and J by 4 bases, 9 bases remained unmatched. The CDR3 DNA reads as TGTGCCACCGGCCCAGCGGGGGGCCCAGATACGCAGTATTTT. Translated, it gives CATGPAGGPDTQYF.

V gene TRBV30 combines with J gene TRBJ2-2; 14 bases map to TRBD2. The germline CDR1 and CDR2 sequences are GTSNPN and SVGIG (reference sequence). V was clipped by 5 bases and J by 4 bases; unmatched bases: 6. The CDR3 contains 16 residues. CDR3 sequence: CAWSTSGRVGTGELFF. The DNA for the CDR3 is TGTGCCTGGTCGACTAGCGGGAGGGTTGGCACCGGGGAGCTGTTTTTT.

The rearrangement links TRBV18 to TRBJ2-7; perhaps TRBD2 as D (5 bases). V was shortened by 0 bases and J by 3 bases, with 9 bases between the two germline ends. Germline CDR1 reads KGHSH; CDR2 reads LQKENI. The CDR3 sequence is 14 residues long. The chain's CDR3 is CASSPPASLYEQYF. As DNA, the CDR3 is TGTGCCAGCTCACCACCGGCTAGCCTCTACGAGCAGTACTTC. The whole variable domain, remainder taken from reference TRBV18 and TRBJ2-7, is NAGVMQNPRHLVRRRGQEARLRCSPMKGHSHVYWYRQLPEEGLKFMVYLQKENIIDESGMPKERFSAEFPKEGPSILRIQQVVRGDSAAYFCASSPPASLYEQYFGPGTRLTVT.

CDR3 sequence (DNA): TGTGCCAGCAGTGAAGAACAGGCGACTAGGTACACCTTC. Its translation is CASSEEQATRYTF. The chain carries TRBV2 and TRBJ1-2; tentative D call: TRBD1 (5 bases). The V gene's germline CDR1 is SNHLY and CDR2 FYNNEI. The CDR3 has 13 residues. V lost 1 base to trimming and J lost 11 bases, with 14 bases between them.

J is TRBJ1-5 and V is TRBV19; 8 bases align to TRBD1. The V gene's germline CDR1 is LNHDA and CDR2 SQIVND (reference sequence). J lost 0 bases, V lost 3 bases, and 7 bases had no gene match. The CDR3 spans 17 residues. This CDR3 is CASSITAGQDSNQPQHF. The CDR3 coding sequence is TGTGCCAGTAGTATCACCGCGGGACAGGATAGCAATCAGCCCCAGCATTTT.

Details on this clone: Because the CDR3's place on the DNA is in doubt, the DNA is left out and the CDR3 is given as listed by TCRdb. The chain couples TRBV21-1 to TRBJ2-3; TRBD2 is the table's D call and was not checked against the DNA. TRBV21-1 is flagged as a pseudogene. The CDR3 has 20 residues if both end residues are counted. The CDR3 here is CSVFLCQQPECWGRADTQYF.

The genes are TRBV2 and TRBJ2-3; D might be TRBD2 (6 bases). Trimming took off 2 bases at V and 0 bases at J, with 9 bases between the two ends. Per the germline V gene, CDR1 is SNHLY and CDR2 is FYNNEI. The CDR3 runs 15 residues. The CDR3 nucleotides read TGTGCCAGCAGTGAACCGGGACTTAGCACAGATACGCAGTATTTT. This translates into CASSEPGLSTDTQYF. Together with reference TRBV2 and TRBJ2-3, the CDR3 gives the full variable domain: EPEVTQTPSHQVTQMGQEVILRCVPISNHLYFYWYRQILGQKVEFLVSFYNNEISEKSEIFDDQFSVERPDGSNFTLKIRSTKLEDSAMYFCASSEPGLSTDTQYFGPGTRLTVL.

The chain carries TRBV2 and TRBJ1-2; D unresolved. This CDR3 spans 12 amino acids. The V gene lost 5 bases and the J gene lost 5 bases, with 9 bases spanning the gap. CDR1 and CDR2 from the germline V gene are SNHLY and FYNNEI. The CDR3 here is CASSSQMYGYTF. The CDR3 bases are TGTGCCAGCAGTTCACAGATGTATGGCTACACCTTC.

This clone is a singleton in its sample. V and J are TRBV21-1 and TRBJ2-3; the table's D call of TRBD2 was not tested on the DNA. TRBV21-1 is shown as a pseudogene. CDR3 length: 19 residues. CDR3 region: CASSTHGLAGGPDGDTQYF. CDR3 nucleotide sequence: TGTGCCAGCAGCACCCATGGACTAGCGGGAGGACCCGACGGGGATACGCAGTATTTT.

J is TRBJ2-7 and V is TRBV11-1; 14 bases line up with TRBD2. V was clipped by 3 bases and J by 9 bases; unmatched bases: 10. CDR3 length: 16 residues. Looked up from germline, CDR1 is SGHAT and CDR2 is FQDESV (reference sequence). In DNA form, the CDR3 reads TGTGCCAGCAGCTTTGGGACTAGCGGGAGTTCGATAAGGCAGTACTTC. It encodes CASSFGTSGSSIRQYF.

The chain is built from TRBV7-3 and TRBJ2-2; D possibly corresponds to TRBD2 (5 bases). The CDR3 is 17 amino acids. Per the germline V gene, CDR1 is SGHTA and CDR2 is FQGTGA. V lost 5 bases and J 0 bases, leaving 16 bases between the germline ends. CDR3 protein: CASSPRVGGPNTGELFF. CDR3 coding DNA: TGTGCCAGCAGCCCGAGGGTGGGCGGACCGAACACCGGGGAGCTGTTTTTT.

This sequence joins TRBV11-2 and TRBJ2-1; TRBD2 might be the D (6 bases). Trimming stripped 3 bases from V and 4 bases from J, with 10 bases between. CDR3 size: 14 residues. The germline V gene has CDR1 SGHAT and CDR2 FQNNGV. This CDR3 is CASSLFGTYNEQFF. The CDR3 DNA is TGTGCCAGCAGCTTGTTTGGGACTTACAATGAGCAGTTCTTC.

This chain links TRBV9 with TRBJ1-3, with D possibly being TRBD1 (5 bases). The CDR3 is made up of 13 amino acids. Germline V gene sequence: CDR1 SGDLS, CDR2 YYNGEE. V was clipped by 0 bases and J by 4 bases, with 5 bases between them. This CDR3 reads CASSVEGGNTIYF. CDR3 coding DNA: TGTGCCAGCAGCGTAGAGGGGGGAAACACCATATATTTT.

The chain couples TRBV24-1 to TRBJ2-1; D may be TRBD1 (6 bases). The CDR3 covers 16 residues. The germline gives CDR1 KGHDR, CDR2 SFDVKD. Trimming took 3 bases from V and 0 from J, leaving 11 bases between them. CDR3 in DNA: TGTGCCACCAGTGATCCAGGGGCCAGCTCCTACAATGAGCAGTTCTTC. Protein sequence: CATSDPGASSYNEQFF.

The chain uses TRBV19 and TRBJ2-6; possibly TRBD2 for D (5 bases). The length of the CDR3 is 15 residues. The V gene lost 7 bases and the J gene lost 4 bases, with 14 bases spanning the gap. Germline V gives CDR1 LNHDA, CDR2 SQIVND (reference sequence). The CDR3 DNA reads TGTGCCAGTACAACTCCGGAGGCAGGGGCCAACGTCCTGACTTTC. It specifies CASTTPEAGANVLTF.

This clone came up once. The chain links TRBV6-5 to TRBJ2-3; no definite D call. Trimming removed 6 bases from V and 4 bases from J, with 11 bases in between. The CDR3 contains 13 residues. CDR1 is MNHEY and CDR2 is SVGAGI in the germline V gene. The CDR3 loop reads CASRAQASDTQYF. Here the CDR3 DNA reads TGTGCCAGCAGGGCCCAGGCCTCAGATACGCAGTATTTT.

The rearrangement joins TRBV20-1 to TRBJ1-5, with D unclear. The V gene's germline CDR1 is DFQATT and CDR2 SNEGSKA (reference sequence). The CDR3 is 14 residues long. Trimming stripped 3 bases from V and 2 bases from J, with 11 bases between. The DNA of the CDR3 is TGCAGTGCTAGTGCGGGTATGGGCAATCAGCCCCAGCATTTT. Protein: CSASAGMGNQPQHF.

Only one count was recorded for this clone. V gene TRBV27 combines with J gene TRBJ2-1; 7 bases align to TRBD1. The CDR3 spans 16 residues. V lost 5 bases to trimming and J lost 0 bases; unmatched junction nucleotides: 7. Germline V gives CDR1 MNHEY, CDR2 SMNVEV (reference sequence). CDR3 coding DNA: TGTGCCAGCAGTAACCCCGGGACAGACTCCTACAATGAGCAGTTCTTC. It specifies CASSNPGTDSYNEQFF.

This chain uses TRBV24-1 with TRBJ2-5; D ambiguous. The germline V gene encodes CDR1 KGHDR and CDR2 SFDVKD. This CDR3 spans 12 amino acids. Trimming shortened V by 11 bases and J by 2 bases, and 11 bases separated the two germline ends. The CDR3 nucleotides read TGTGCCATCACCCCAGGACAAGAGACCCAGTACTTC. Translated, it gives CAITPGQETQYF.

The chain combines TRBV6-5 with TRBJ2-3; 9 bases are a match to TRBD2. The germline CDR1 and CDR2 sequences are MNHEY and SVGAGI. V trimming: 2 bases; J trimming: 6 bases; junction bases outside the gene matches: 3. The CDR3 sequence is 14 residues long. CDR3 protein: CASSYGLAGDTQYF. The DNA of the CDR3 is TGTGCCAGCAGTTACGGGCTAGCGGGGGATACGCAGTATTTT.

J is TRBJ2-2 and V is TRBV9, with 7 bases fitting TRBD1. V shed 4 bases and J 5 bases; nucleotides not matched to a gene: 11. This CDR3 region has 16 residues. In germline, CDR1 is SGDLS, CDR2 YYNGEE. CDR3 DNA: TGTGCCAGCAGCCGAACCGGGACAGTAATGACCGGGGAGCTGTTTTTT. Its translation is CASSRTGTVMTGELFF.

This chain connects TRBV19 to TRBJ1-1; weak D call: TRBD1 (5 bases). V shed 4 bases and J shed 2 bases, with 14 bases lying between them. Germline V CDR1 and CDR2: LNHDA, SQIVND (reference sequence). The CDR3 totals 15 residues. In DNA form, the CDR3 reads TGTGCCAGTAGTAAGTCGGCCGGGGGAAACACTGAAGCTTTCTTT. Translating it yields CASSKSAGGNTEAFF. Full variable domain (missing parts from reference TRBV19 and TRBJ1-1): DGGITQSPKYLFRKEGQNVTLSCEQNLNHDAMYWYRQDPGQGLRLIYYSQIVNDFQKGDIAEGYSVSREKKESFPLTVTSAQKNPTAFYLCASSKSAGGNTEAFFGQGTRLTVV.